A selection of T cell receptor beta chains follows, all from one sample in a study of shared T cell receptors in the human thymus. Profiled with immunoSEQ multiplex PCR; TCRdb holds only in-frame clones, not every one. Found here are about 660,000 clones, approximately 88% of them singletons; the top ten hold approximately 0.01%. These records were also assigned to another study, of human thymus T cells.

The sequenced sample consisted of thymocytes. Receptor source: a boy in the first two years of life with a congenital heart defect. Both conserved end residues are part of each CDR3. Each record gives: J gene, V gene, D gene, clone size, CDR3 protein, CDR3 DNA. D genes are given only for firm matches. Some rows have no size entry. The others give once, few or many, or a class for an expanded clone.

>TRBJ2-3|TRBV5-4|-|-
CASSPCEGDTQYF
TGTGCCAGCAGCCCCTGCGAGGGAGATACGCAGTATTTT
>TRBJ2-7|TRBV9|TRBD2|-
CASSVDGREGYEQYF
TGTGCCAGCAGCGTAGACGGGCGGGAGGGCTACGAGCAGTACTTC
>TRBJ2-3|TRBV14|TRBD2|-
CASSHQTSGRTDTQYF
TGTGCCAGCAGCCACCAGACTAGCGGGAGGACAGATACGCAGTATTTT
>TRBJ2-7|TRBV6-1|TRBD1|-
CASSDRDRPIEQYF
TGTGCCAGCAGTGATCGGGACAGGCCTATCGAGCAGTACTTC
>TRBJ2-3|TRBV5-6|-|few
CASSLGGLTDTQYF
TGTGCCAGCAGCTTGGGCGGACTCACAGATACGCAGTATTTT
>TRBJ2-2|TRBV28|TRBD2|few
CASSLGGSANTGELFF
TGTGCCAGCAGCCTGGGCGGGAGCGCTAACACCGGGGAGCTGTTTTTT
>TRBJ2-1|TRBV4-3|-|few
CASSQRTESSYNEQFF
TGCGCCAGCAGCCAAAGGACAGAGAGCTCCTACAATGAGCAGTTCTTC
>TRBJ2-2|TRBV4-3|TRBD2|once
CASSQLGLAGGVNTGELFF
TGCGCCAGCAGCCAGCTGGGACTAGCGGGAGGAGTAAACACCGGGGAGCTGTTTTTT
>TRBJ2-7|TRBV5-1|TRBD2|-
CASSGGAGGPGLYF
TGCGCCAGCAGTGGGGGAGCGGGAGGGCCGGGCCTGTACTTC
>TRBJ2-1|TRBV11-2|TRBD2|-
CASSLVIAGEEQFF
TGTGCCAGCAGCTTAGTTATAGCGGGAGAAGAGCAGTTCTTC
>TRBJ2-5|TRBV4-3|TRBD2|-
CASSQDWAPLAGVETQYF
TGCGCCAGCAGCCAAGATTGGGCCCCGCTAGCGGGAGTGGAGACCCAGTACTTC
>TRBJ1-4|TRBV10-2|-|-
CASSESPGTNEKLFF
TGCGCCAGCAGTGAGTCTCCAGGGACTAATGAAAAACTGTTTTTT
>TRBJ2-7|TRBV7-9|TRBD2|-
CASSLGTSGRGQYEQYF
TGTGCCAGCAGCTTAGGGACTAGCGGGAGGGGACAATACGAGCAGTACTTC
>TRBJ1-1|TRBV29-1|-|-
CSVEDPGRPTREAFF
TGCAGCGTTGAAGATCCGGGAAGACCAACTAGGGAAGCTTTCTTT
>TRBJ1-4|TRBV11-2|-|-
CASSLDHPREKLFF
TGTGCCAGCAGCTTAGACCACCCCCGGGAAAAACTGTTTTTT
>TRBJ2-5|TRBV6-6|-|once
CASSYSWRPRETQYF
TGTGCCAGCAGTTACTCTTGGCGGCCGAGGGAGACCCAGTACTTC
>TRBJ1-5|TRBV19|-|-
CASTPGGPQRGQPQHF
TGTGCCAGTACCCCGGGGGGACCCCAAAGGGGTCAGCCCCAGCATTTT
>TRBJ1-2|TRBV11-2|TRBD1|-
CASSLRAGTGGNGYTF
TGTGCCAGCAGCTTAAGGGCGGGGACAGGGGGAAATGGCTACACCTTC
>TRBJ2-5|TRBV6-7|TRBD2|-
CASSLSSGRPRKTQYF
TGTGCCAGCAGCCTTAGTAGCGGGAGGCCAAGGAAGACCCAGTACTTC
>TRBJ1-1|TRBV7-2|-|-
CASNETGSDTEAFF
TGTGCCAGCAACGAGACAGGATCTGACACTGAAGCTTTCTTT
>TRBJ2-2|TRBV11-1|TRBD1|-
CASSRADRDGELFF
TGTGCCAGCAGCCGAGCGGACAGGGACGGGGAGCTGTTTTTT
>TRBJ2-7|TRBV5-4|TRBD2|-
CASRPGERGVSYEQYF
TGTGCCAGCCGCCCCGGTGAGCGGGGGGTCTCCTACGAGCAGTACTTC
>TRBJ2-1|TRBV28|TRBD1|-
CASSGQGGGQFF
TGTGCCAGCAGTGGACAGGGTGGGGGGCAGTTCTTC
>TRBJ1-4|TRBV15|-|-
CATSRVGRQGRVNEKLFF
TGTGCCACCAGCAGAGTAGGGCGCCAGGGGCGGGTTAATGAAAAACTGTTTTTT
>TRBJ2-7|TRBV11-3|TRBD1|-
CASSFLTGGKDEQYF
TGTGCCAGCAGCTTTCTGACAGGGGGAAAAGACGAGCAGTACTTC
>TRBJ1-5|TRBV30|TRBD1|-
CAWSLRDREGTGGNQPQHF
TGTGCCTGGAGCCTCCGGGACAGGGAAGGAACGGGGGGCAATCAGCCCCAGCATTTT
>TRBJ2-5|TRBV7-8|TRBD2|-
CASRVRDRLTSGRRPRETQYF
TGTGCCAGCAGAGTTAGGGACAGGTTAACTAGCGGGAGGCGCCCCCGAGAGACCCAGTACTTC
>TRBJ1-2|TRBV30|TRBD1|-
CAWSPRTGGENGYTF
TGTGCCTGGAGTCCACGGACAGGGGGCGAAAATGGCTACACCTTC
>TRBJ2-1|TRBV28|TRBD1|-
CASSSPRTGLGNEQFF
TGTGCCAGCAGTTCGCCCAGGACAGGGCTTGGGAATGAGCAGTTCTTC
>TRBJ2-7|TRBV28|-|-
CASSSSPSRLQGIRGEQYF
TGTGCCAGCAGTTCAAGCCCATCTCGACTCCAGGGAATACGAGGTGAGCAGTACTTC
>TRBJ2-1|TRBV5-1|TRBD2|-
CASSSQGLAGGQSYNEQFF
TGCGCCAGCAGCTCCCAGGGACTAGCGGGAGGGCAGTCCTACAATGAGCAGTTCTTC
>TRBJ2-3|TRBV7-8|TRBD1|once
CASSLQGAEDTQYF
TGTGCCAGCAGCTTACAGGGGGCAGAAGATACGCAGTATTTT
>TRBJ1-4|TRBV27|-|once
CASSPHKKYEKLFF
TGTGCCAGCAGTCCCCACAAGAAGTATGAAAAACTGTTTTTT
>TRBJ2-3|TRBV4-2|TRBD1|-
CASSTRTGATDTQYF
TGTGCCAGCAGCACCCGGACAGGGGCCACAGATACGCAGTATTTT
>TRBJ2-2|TRBV18|-|-
CASSPTGGENTGELFF
TGTGCCAGCTCACCTACAGGGGGGGAGAACACCGGGGAGCTGTTTTTT
>TRBJ1-1|TRBV29-1|-|-
CSSHPSGSMNTEAFF
TGCAGCAGCCATCCCTCTGGGAGCATGAACACTGAAGCTTTCTTT
>TRBJ2-7|TRBV27|TRBD2|-
CASSLSPLAPFGGSYEQYF
TGTGCCAGCAGTTTAAGCCCTCTGGCCCCTTTTGGCGGGAGCTACGAGCAGTACTTC
>TRBJ2-1|TRBV5-6|TRBD1|-
CASSLPGTGINNEQFF
TGTGCCAGCAGCTTGCCCGGGACAGGGATTAACAATGAGCAGTTCTTC
>TRBJ2-1|TRBV27|TRBD2|-
CASSFQPFGTSGRATRIGEQFF
TGTGCCAGCAGTTTCCAACCCTTCGGGACTAGCGGGAGGGCTACTAGAATCGGTGAGCAGTTCTTC
>TRBJ2-3|TRBV27|TRBD2|-
CASRVLAGRTDTQYF
TGTGCCAGCAGGGTACTAGCGGGCCGCACAGATACGCAGTATTTT
>TRBJ2-5|TRBV19|-|-
CASTNQSLKDRIETQYF
TGTGCCAGTACCAACCAGTCCCTAAAAGACAGGATTGAGACCCAGTACTTC
>TRBJ2-5|TRBV18|-|once
CASSPTGQETQYF
TGTGCCAGCTCACCGACGGGTCAGGAGACCCAGTACTTC
>TRBJ2-7|TRBV18|TRBD2|-
CASSLRTSGRARSYEQYF
TGTGCCAGCTCCCTCAGGACTAGCGGGAGGGCCAGGTCCTACGAGCAGTACTTC
>TRBJ2-7|TRBV30|TRBD1|-
CAWSLKTGSYEQYF
TGTGCCTGGAGTCTAAAGACAGGGTCGTACGAGCAGTACTTC
>TRBJ2-7|TRBV15|TRBD2|-
CATSRGGLAAPYEQYF
TGTGCCACCAGCAGAGGAGGGCTAGCGGCCCCCTACGAGCAGTACTTC
>TRBJ2-2|TRBV15|-|-
CATSTPLRLTGELFF
TGTGCCACCAGTACACCCCTCAGGTTGACCGGGGAGCTGTTTTTT
>TRBJ2-3|TRBV5-6|-|-
CASSSPGRGGNTQYF
TGTGCCAGCAGCTCCCCGGGGAGGGGGGGGAATACGCAGTATTTT